The 23 T cell receptor beta chains in this list originate from one sample, sequenced in a study of cytomegalovirus exposure and HLA in healthy donors (TCRdb year 2017). Library generation was performed with the immunoSEQ multiplex PCR assay. For the multiplex PCR, a mixture combining 60 forward primers for TCR Vbeta segments and 13 reverse primers for TCR Jbeta segments was used. The clones in this table, taken by TCRdb from immuneACCESS, are in-frame only. Not every clone is retained; where verified, under half of the shortfall comes from an unresolved V gene, and the cause of the rest is unknown. The sample's own table lists about 91,000 clones. The leading ten clones occupy 3.4% of the sample. The sample consisted of PBMCs. Receptor source: a woman aged 25 to 39 in good health and CMV-seronegative.

V is TRBV7-2 and J is TRBJ2-2; D may be TRBD1 (5 bases). This CDR3 has 16 amino acids. Germline assignment: CDR1 SGHTA and CDR2 FQGNSA. V lost 1 base and J lost 3, with 12 bases in between. CDR3 DNA: TGTGCCAGCAGCTTAGTAGGGGCAGCTGACACCGGGGAGCTGTTTTTT. Its translation is CASSLVGAADTGELFF.

This chain uses TRBV28 with TRBJ2-2; D is uncertain. Germline lookup yields CDR1 MDHEN and CDR2 SYDVKM. The CDR3 runs to 17 residues. V lost 1 base to trimming and J lost 7 bases, with 19 bases between them. CDR3 amino acids: CASSLFFVRPSVGELFF. Here the CDR3 DNA reads TGTGCCAGCAGTTTATTTTTCGTTAGACCGAGCGTCGGGGAGCTGTTTTTT.

V gene TRBV7-9 combines with J gene TRBJ2-5; 7 bases match TRBD2. This CDR3 region has 14 residues. Trimming removed 5 bases from V and 1 base from J; junction bases left unmatched: 4. Germline V gives CDR1 SEHNR, CDR2 FQNEAQ (reference sequence). The CDR3 loop is CASSAWEGQETQYF. CDR3 sequence (DNA): TGTGCCAGCAGCGCTTGGGAGGGCCAAGAGACCCAGTACTTC.

The rearrangement joins TRBV5-6 to TRBJ1-1; tentative D call: TRBD1 (5 bases). V was clipped by 4 bases and J by 3 bases, with 13 bases between them. From germline, CDR1 is SGHDT and CDR2 YYEEEE. This CDR3 region has 14 residues. The CDR3 is CASSPWPGDTEAFF. In DNA, the CDR3 is TGTGCCAGCAGCCCCTGGCCGGGGGACACTGAAGCTTTCTTT.

The chain recombines TRBV7-2 with TRBJ1-2, with 7 bases identical to TRBD1. Germline CDR1 and CDR2: SGHTA and FQGNSA. This CDR3 comprises 14 residues. The V segment lost 5 bases and the J segment 5 bases; nucleotides outside the gene matches: 8. The DNA of the CDR3 is TGTGCCAGCAGCCTACGGTTGACAGGGTATGGCTACACCTTC. It yields the protein CASSLRLTGYGYTF.

The chain has TRBV4-2 and TRBJ2-2; maybe TRBD2 (6 bases). The germline V and J ends were trimmed by 2 bases and 6 bases, with 13 bases remaining between them. Germline CDR1 and CDR2: LGHNA and YNFKEQ. The length of the CDR3 is 15 residues. The CDR3 is CASSQTTSFAGELFF. CDR3 coding DNA: TGTGCCAGCAGCCAAACGACTAGTTTCGCCGGGGAGCTGTTTTTT.

V is TRBV2 and J is TRBJ1-2, with TRBD1 matching 9 bases. Germline trimming cut 4 bases from V and 3 bases from J; bases unmatched to any gene: 6. The CDR3 consists of 15 residues. CDR1 is SNHLY and CDR2 is FYNNEI in the germline V gene. CDR3 region: CASSGGQGGDYGYTF. CDR3 nucleotides: TGTGCCAGCAGTGGGGGACAGGGCGGGGACTATGGCTACACCTTC.

This chain links TRBV10-1 with TRBJ1-1; 9 positions match TRBD1. V lost 5 bases to trimming and J lost 1 base; unmatched junction nucleotides: 5. This CDR3 has 15 residues. Germline-derived CDR1 and CDR2 are WNHNN and SYGVQD (reference sequence). The CDR3 reads CASSTGGAGNTEAFF. The CDR3 coding sequence is TGCGCCAGCAGTACAGGGGGCGCCGGGAACACTGAAGCTTTCTTT.

V gene TRBV19 combines with J gene TRBJ2-7; 9 bases fit TRBD2. V shed 0 bases and J 5 bases; nucleotides not matched to a gene: 8. The CDR3 loop spans 16 amino acids. CDR1 LNHDA and CDR2 SQIVND come from the germline V gene (reference sequence). The DNA for the CDR3 is TGTGCCAGTAGTATAGATGAGGGTAGCGGGAGCCACGAGCAGTACTTC. It translates to CASSIDEGSGSHEQYF. Combining the CDR3 with reference TRBV19 and TRBJ2-7 gives the whole variable domain DGGITQSPKYLFRKEGQNVTLSCEQNLNHDAMYWYRQDPGQGLRLIYYSQIVNDFQKGDIAEGYSVSREKKESFPLTVTSAQKNPTAFYLCASSIDEGSGSHEQYFGPGTRLTVT.

Details on this clone: Other nucleotide sequences in the sample specify the same CDR3. The V call is TRBV5-6, the J call TRBJ2-5; D possibly corresponds to TRBD1 (5 bases). The V gene lost 0 bases and the J gene lost 5 bases, with 5 bases spanning the gap. This CDR3 contains 12 residues. Germline V lookup: CDR1 SGHDT, CDR2 YYEEEE. The CDR3 protein is CASSLDRETQYF. In nucleotides, the CDR3 is TGTGCCAGCAGCTTGGACAGGGAGACCCAGTACTTC.

This chain connects TRBV19 to TRBJ1-1; 8 nucleotides align to TRBD1. With 6 bases clipped from V and 4 bases from J, the junction kept 10 bases outside the gene matches. CDR1 and CDR2 from the germline V gene are LNHDA and SQIVND (reference sequence). The CDR3 is 15 residues long. This CDR3 is CASSLAGGVATEAFF. The CDR3 coding sequence is TGTGCCAGTAGCCTCGCAGGGGGCGTTGCCACTGAAGCTTTCTTT.

The V call is TRBV28, the J call TRBJ2-3; tentative D call: TRBD2 (6 bases). Trimming removed 3 bases at V and 2 bases at J, with 9 bases between. Germline V CDR1 and CDR2: MDHEN, SYDVKM. The length of the CDR3 is 14 residues. The CDR3 loop is CASSFSGTTDTQYF. In nucleotides, the CDR3 is TGTGCCAGCAGTTTTAGCGGAACCACAGATACGCAGTATTTT.

This rearrangement joins TRBV10-3 to TRBJ1-5, with TRBD1 matching 10 bases. J was trimmed by 2 bases and V by 0 bases; bases with no gene match: 4. The CDR3 spans 17 residues. Per germline, CDR1 ENHRY and CDR2 SYGVKD. CDR3 sequence: CAISESGGQGRNQPQHF. CDR3 DNA sequence: TGTGCCATCAGTGAGTCGGGGGGACAGGGGCGCAATCAGCCCCAGCATTTT.

The gene calls are TRBV10-1 and TRBJ2-2, with a tentative D call TRBD1 (6 bases). Germline CDR1 WNHNN, CDR2 SYGVQD (reference sequence). The V end lost 4 bases, the J end lost 5 bases, and 14 bases lay between the germline ends. The CDR3 runs to 15 residues. The DNA for the CDR3 is TGCGCCAGCAGTGGGCCCGTAACAGGGACCGGGGAGCTGTTTTTT. Translating it yields CASSGPVTGTGELFF.

Here the CDR3 reads CASSLDSPDPDRGKNEQFF. DNA for the CDR3: TGTGCCAGCAGCTTAGACAGCCCCGACCCGGACAGGGGGAAGAATGAGCAGTTCTTC. This chain joins TRBV11-3 and TRBJ2-1; 10 bases fit TRBD1. CDR1 is SGHNT, CDR2 YENEEA, per germline. CDR3 length: 19 residues. The V and J ends lost 0 bases and 7 bases, in that order; junction bases with no gene match: 15. Filled out from reference TRBV11-3 and TRBJ2-1, the complete variable domain reads EAGVVQSPRYKIIEKKQPVAFWCNPISGHNTLYWYLQNLGQGPELLIRYENEEAVDDSQLPKDRFSAERLKGVDSTLKIQPAELGDSAVYLCASSLDSPDPDRGKNEQFFGPGTRLTVL.

This chain connects TRBV20-1 to TRBJ1-1; tentatively, D is TRBD1 (6 bases). The CDR3 is 11 residues long. Germline CDR1 is DFQATT and CDR2 is SNEGSKA (reference sequence). Deletions cut 4 bases from V and 3 bases from J, with 6 bases between. The CDR3 loop is CSATGDTEAFF. CDR3 in DNA: TGCAGTGCTACAGGGGACACTGAAGCTTTCTTT.

V and J are TRBV19 and TRBJ2-3; 9 nucleotides match TRBD2. The V gene end was trimmed by 6 bases and the J gene end by 4 bases; junction bases not matched to a gene: 8. The CDR3 has 15 residues. The germline V gene has CDR1 LNHDA and CDR2 SQIVND (reference sequence). This CDR3 reads CASRTGRGGPDTQYF. CDR3 nucleotides: TGTGCCAGTAGAACGGGGCGGGGGGGCCCAGATACGCAGTATTTT.

The J gene is TRBJ2-4, the V gene TRBV4-1; the match to TRBD1 covers 10 bases. Trimming cost V 3 bases and J 7 bases; bases outside gene matches: 9. CDR1 is MGHRA, CDR2 YSYEKL, per germline. This CDR3 region has 16 residues. In nucleotides, the CDR3 is TGCGCCAGCAGCCACCTGTTGGGACAGGGGACGAACATTCAGTACTTC. Amino acids: CASSHLLGQGTNIQYF.

The chain joins TRBV7-6 to TRBJ2-2; 8 bases are a match to TRBD2. The germline CDR1 and CDR2 sequences are SGHVS and FNYEAQ. The V gene end was trimmed by 5 bases and the J gene end by 0 bases; junction bases not matched to a gene: 8. This CDR3 has 17 residues. The CDR3 region is CASSPRGGRPNTGELFF. The CDR3 DNA is TGTGCCAGCAGCCCCCGGGGGGGTCGGCCGAACACCGGGGAGCTGTTTTTT.

The V and J genes are TRBV7-2 and TRBJ1-1; TRBD1 agrees at 7 bases. Germline-derived CDR1 and CDR2 are SGHTA and FQGNSA. The CDR3 totals 15 residues. The J segment lost 1 base and the V segment lost 3 bases, leaving 5 bases of the junction unmatched. The CDR3: CASSFLTGPNTEAFF. The CDR3 nucleotides read TGTGCCAGCAGCTTCCTGACAGGGCCGAACACTGAAGCTTTCTTT. The complete variable domain, with remaining parts taken from reference TRBV7-2 and TRBJ1-1, reads GAGVSQSPSNKVTEKGKDVELRCDPISGHTALYWYRQSLGQGLEFLIYFQGNSAPDKSGLPSDRFSAERTGGSVSTLTIQRTQQEDSAVYLCASSFLTGPNTEAFFGQGTRLTVV.

The chain has TRBV7-6 and TRBJ2-5; D may be TRBD1 (6 bases). The last part of the DNA fits TRBJ2-7 better; the J call may be wrong. The CDR3 contains 15 residues. CDR1 SGHVS and CDR2 FNYEAQ come from the germline V gene. DNA of the CDR3: TGTGCCAGCAGCGAAGGGGGACGGTCGCCCTACGAGCAGTACTTC. This encodes CASSEGGRSPYEQYF.

The chain employs TRBV6-6 and TRBJ1-4, with D perhaps matching TRBD1 (5 bases). The germline CDR1 and CDR2 sequences are MNHNY and SVGAGI (reference sequence). V lost 5 bases and J 5 bases, leaving 15 bases between the germline ends. The CDR3 extends over 15 amino acids. The CDR3 DNA reads as TGTGCCAGCAGTGGACCGGGACTCCAGAATGAAAAACTGTTTTTT. Protein sequence: CASSGPGLQNEKLFF.

The chain couples TRBV30 to TRBJ2-3, with D maybe TRBD1 (6 bases). Germline values: CDR1 GTSNPN, CDR2 SVGIG (reference sequence). This CDR3 has 15 amino acids. The ends were cut back, 0 bases at V and 3 bases at J, with 13 bases in the middle. CDR3 DNA sequence: TGTGCCTGGAGTGTGGGAACAGGGACGACAGATACGCAGTATTTT. This sequence encodes CAWSVGTGTTDTQYF.